This T cell receptor beta chain stems from a study of response to subunit inactivated influenza vaccine (dated by TCRdb to 2016 to 2018). At the level of the whole study: The study used deep quantitative T cell receptor repertoire profiling to track responses to a trivalent subunit inactivated influenza vaccine. What the authors observed across the whole study: According to the authors, only a limited number of new T cells may be recruited by each seasonal influenza vaccination.

For this clonotype: Its antigen remains undetermined. Base qualities were left out, and no much larger clone turns up one base away.

Library method: RT-PCR. TCRdb names Illumina HiSeq 2500 as the instrument used. The public reads were run again by TCRdb, first through fastp at Q25 and then through MiXCR, and only productive beta chains were kept. When rows share a CDR3 protein, they turn into one entry using the most common DNA and genes. The sample table shows approximately 730,000 distinct CDR3 sequences, and more than 11% are seen once. The biggest ten clones account for roughly 6.4% of the sample. The germline V end is reduced by 4 bases and the J end by 2 bases; junction bases left unmatched: 3. Taken from the germline V gene, the CDR1 and CDR2 loops are SGHRS and YFSETQ. Counted from cysteine to phenylalanine, this CDR3 has 14 amino acids. Only the CDR3 portion is preserved as DNA: 42 bases, with reading frame beginning at the first base.

The TCR originated in a man aged 45-65 years who received an inactivated influenza vaccine. Donor details come from another sample of the same person, matched by shared clones. The chain employs TRBV5-1 and TRBJ2-3; the central 8 bases match TRBD2. The source was PBMCs from blood, collected 14 to 15 days before vaccination. The sequenced DNA: TGCGCCAGCAGCAAGGGACTAGACACAGATACGCAGTATTTT. It codes for CASSKGLDTDTQYF.